The present entry profiles one T cell receptor (beta chain) with its context. The sample comes from a study of blood T cell repertoires in COVID-19. In the study overall: T cells, B-cell-depleted T cells, or PBMCs supplied cDNA or gDNA.

Participant ages covered roughly 18 to 89 years across 24 US areas. Cohorts were assigned according to the clinical history that participants reported. Original analysis: Estimation of nucleated cell counts was performed using reference gene primer amplification. Sequencing used immunoSEQ multiplex PCR; TCRdb keeps in-frame clones, though not all of them. Clone size and the V and J calls come from that table; the DNA yielded D and trimming. Of 150,000 to 200,000 clones listed, 89% are singletons. This CDR3 contains 13 residues. The ends were cut back, 3 bases at V and 6 bases at J, with 10 bases in the middle. Germline lookup yields CDR1 LNHDA and CDR2 SQIVND (reference sequence).

This receptor was taken from a woman aged 18-29 years who had recovered from COVID-19. The sequenced material came from PBMCs or T cells enriched from blood (not recorded which). V gene TRBV19 combines with J gene TRBJ2-3, with D hard to call. CDR3 sequence: CASSMGPHDTQYF. In DNA form, the CDR3 reads TGTGCCAGTAGTATGGGCCCGCATGATACGCAGTATTTT. Combining the CDR3 with reference TRBV19 and TRBJ2-3 gives the whole variable domain DGGITQSPKYLFRKEGQNVTLSCEQNLNHDAMYWYRQDPGQGLRLIYYSQIVNDFQKGDIAEGYSVSREKKESFPLTVTSAQKNPTAFYLCASSMGPHDTQYFGPGTRLTVL.